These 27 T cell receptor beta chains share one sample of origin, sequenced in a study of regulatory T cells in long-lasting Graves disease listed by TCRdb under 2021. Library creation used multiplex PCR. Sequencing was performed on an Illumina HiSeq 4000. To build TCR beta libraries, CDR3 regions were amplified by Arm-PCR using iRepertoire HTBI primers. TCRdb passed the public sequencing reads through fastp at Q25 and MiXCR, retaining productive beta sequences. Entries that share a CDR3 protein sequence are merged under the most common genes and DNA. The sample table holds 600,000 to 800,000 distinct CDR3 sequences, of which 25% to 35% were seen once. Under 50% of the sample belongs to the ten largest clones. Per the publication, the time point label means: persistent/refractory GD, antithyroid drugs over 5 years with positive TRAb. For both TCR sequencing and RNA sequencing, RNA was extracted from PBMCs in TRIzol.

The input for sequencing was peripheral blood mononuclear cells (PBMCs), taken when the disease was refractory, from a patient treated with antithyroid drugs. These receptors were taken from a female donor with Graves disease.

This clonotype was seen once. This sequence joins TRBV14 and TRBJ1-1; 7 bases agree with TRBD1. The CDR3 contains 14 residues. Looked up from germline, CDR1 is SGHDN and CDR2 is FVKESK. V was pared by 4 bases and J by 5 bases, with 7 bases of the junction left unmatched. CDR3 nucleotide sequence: TGTGCCAGCAGCCCGAACCCGACAGGGACTGAAGCTTTCTTT. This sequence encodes CASSPNPTGTEAFF.

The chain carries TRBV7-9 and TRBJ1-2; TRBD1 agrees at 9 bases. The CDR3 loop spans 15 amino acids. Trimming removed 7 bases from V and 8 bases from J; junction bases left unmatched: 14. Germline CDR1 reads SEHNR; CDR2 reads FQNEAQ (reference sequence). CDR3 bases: TGTGCCAGCACGCCGGGTGTACAGGGGGCTAACGGCTACACCTTC. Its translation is CASTPGVQGANGYTF.

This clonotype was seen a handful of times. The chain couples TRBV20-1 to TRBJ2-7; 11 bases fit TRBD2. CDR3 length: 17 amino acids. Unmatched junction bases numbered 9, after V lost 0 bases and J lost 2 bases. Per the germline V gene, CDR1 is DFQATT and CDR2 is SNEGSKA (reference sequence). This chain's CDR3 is CSAREILAGVFAYEQYF. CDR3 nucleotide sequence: TGCAGTGCTAGAGAGATACTAGCGGGAGTGTTTGCCTACGAGCAGTACTTC.

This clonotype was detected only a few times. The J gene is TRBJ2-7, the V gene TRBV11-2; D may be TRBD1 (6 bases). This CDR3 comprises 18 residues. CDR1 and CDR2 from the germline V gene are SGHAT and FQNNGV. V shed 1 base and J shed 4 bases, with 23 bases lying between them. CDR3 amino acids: CASSLVWGRSGSSYEQYF. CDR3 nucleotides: TGTGCCAGCAGCTTAGTCTGGGGGCGTTCCGGAAGTTCTTACGAGCAGTACTTC.

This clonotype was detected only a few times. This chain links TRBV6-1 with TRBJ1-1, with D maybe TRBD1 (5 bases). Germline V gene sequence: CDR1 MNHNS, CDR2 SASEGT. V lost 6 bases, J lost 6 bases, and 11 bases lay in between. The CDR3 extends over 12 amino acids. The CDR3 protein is CASSRGHAEAFF. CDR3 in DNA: TGTGCCAGCAGCCGAGGACACGCTGAAGCTTTCTTT.

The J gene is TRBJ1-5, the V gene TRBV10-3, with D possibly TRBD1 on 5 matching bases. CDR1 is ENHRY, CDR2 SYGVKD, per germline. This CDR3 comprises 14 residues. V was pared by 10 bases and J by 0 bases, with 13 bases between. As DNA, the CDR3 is TGTGCCACCCGGACGGGGGATAGCAATCAGCCCCAGCATTTT. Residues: CATRTGDSNQPQHF.

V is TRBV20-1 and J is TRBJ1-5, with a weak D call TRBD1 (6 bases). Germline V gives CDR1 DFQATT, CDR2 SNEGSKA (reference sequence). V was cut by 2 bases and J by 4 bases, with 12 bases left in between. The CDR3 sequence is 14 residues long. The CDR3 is CSARLGAPNQPQHF. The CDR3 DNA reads TGCAGTGCTAGATTGGGGGCCCCAAATCAGCCCCAGCATTTT.

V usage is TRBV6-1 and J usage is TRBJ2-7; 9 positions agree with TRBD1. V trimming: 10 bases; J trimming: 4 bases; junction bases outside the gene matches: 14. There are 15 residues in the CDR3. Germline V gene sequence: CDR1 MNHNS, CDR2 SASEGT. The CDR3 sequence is CATQPDGTGFYEQYF. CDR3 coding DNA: TGTGCCACCCAACCCGACGGGACAGGGTTTTACGAGCAGTACTTC.

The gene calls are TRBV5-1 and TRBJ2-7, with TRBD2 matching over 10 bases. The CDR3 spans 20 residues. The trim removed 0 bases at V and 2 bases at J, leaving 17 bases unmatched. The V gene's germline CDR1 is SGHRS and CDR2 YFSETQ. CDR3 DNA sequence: TGCGCCAGCAGCTTGGAGTCCCCGCGACTAGCGGGCAGAAGCCCCTACGAGCAGTACTTC. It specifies CASSLESPRLAGRSPYEQYF.

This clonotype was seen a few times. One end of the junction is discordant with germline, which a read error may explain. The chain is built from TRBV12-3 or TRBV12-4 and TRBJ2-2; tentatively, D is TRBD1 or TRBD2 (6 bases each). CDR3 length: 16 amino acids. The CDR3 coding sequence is TGTGCCAGCAGTAGGGCCCTAGGGGGGAACACCGGGGAGCCGTTTTTT. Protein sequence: CASSRALGGNTGEPFF.

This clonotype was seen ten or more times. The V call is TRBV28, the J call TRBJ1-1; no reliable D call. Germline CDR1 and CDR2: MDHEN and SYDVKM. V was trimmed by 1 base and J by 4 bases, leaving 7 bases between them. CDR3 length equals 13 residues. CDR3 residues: CASSLSGPTEAFF. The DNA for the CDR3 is TGTGCCAGCAGTTTATCCGGCCCCACTGAAGCTTTCTTT.

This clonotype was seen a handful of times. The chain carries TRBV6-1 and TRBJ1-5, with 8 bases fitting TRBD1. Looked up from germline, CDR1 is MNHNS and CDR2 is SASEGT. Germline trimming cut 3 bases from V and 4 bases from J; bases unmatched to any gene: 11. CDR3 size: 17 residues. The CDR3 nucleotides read TGTGCCAGCAGTGATCCGAACGGACAGGGAAGAAATCAGCCCCAGCATTTT. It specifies CASSDPNGQGRNQPQHF.

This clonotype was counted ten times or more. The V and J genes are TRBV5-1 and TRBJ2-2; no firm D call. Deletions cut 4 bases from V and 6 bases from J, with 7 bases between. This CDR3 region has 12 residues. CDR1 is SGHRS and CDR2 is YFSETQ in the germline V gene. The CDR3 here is CASSTPPGELFF. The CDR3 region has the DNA TGCGCCAGCAGCACCCCACCCGGGGAGCTGTTTTTT.

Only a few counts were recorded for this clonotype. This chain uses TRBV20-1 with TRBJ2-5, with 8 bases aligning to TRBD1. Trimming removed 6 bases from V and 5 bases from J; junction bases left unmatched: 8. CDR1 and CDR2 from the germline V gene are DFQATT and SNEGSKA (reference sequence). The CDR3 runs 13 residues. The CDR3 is CSATGQGPETQYF. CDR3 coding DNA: TGCAGTGCAACCGGACAGGGACCCGAGACCCAGTACTTC.

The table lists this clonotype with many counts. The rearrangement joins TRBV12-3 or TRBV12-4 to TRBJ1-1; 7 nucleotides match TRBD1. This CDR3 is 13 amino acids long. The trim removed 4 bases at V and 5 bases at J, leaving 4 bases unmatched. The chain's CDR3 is CASSSTQGTEAFF. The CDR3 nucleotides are TGTGCCAGCAGTTCAACACAGGGGACTGAAGCTTTCTTT.

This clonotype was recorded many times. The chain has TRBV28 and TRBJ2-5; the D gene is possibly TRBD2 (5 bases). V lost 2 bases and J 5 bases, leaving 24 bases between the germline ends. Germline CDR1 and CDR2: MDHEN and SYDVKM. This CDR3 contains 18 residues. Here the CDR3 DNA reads TGTGCCAGCAGTTTAAGCCACGGTGTCAGGAGGCCGGAGGAGACCCAGTACTTC. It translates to CASSLSHGVRRPEETQYF.

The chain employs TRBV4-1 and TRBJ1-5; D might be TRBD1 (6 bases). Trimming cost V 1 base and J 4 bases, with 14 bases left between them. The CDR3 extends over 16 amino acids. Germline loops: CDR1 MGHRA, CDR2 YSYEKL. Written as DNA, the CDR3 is TGCGCCAGCAGCCAAGTTGGGGGGCTTAGTAATCAGCCCCAGCATTTT. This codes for CASSQVGGLSNQPQHF.

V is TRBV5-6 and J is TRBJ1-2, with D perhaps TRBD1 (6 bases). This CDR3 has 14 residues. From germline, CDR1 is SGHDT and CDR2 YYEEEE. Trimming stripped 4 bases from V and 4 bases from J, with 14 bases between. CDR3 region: CASSDSGEPYGYTF. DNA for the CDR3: TGTGCCAGCAGCGACTCAGGGGAGCCCTATGGCTACACCTTC.

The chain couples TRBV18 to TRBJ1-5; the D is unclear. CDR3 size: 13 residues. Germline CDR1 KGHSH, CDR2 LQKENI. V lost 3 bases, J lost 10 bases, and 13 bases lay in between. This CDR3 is CASSPGPNSPQHF. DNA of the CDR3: TGTGCCAGCTCACCCGGACCCAATAGTCCCCAGCATTTT. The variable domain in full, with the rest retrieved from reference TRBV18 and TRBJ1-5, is NAGVMQNPRHLVRRRGQEARLRCSPMKGHSHVYWYRQLPEEGLKFMVYLQKENIIDESGMPKERFSAEFPKEGPSILRIQQVVRGDSAAYFCASSPGPNSPQHFGDGTRLSIL.

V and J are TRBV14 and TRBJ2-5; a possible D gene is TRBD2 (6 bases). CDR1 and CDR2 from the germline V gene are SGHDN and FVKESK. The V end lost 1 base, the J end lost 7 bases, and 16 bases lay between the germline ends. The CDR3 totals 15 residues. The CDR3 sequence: CASSQVGAGTVTQYF. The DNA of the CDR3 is TGTGCCAGCAGCCAAGTAGGCGCGGGAACGGTGACCCAGTACTTC.

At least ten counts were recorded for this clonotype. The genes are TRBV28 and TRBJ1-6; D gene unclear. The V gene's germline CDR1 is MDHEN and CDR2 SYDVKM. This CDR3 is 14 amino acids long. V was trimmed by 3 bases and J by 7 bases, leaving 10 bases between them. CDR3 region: CASSLISSNSPLHF. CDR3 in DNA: TGTGCCAGCAGTTTGATTAGTTCCAATTCACCCCTCCACTTT.

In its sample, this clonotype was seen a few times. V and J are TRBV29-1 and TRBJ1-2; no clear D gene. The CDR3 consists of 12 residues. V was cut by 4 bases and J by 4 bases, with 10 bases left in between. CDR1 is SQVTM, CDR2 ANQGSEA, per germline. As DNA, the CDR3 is TGCAGCGTTGGTCCGGGGAGCTATGGCTACACCTTC. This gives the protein CSVGPGSYGYTF. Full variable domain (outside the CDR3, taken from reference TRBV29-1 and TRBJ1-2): SAVISQKPSRDICQRGTSLTIQCQVDSQVTMMFWYRQQPGQSLTLIATANQGSEATYESGFVIDKFPISRPNLTFSTLTVSNMSPEDSSIYLCSVGPGSYGYTFGSGTRLTVV.

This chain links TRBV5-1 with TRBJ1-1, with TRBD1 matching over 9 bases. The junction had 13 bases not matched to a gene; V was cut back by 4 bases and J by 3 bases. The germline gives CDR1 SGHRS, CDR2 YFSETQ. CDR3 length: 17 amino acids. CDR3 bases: TGCGCCAGCAGCGGACAGGGGATATCCTCTTTGTACACTGAAGCTTTCTTT. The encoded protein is CASSGQGISSLYTEAFF. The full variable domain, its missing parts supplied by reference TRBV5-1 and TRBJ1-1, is KAGVTQTPRYLIKTRGQQVTLSCSPISGHRSVSWYQQTPGQGLQFLFEYFSETQRNKGNFPGRFSGRQFSNSRSEMNVSTLELGDSALYLCASSGQGISSLYTEAFFGQGTRLTVV.

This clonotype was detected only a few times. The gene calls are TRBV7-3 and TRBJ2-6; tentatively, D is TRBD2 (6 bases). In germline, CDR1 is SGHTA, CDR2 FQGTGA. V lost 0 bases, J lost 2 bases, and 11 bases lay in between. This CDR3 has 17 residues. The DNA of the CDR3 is TGTGCCAGCAGCTTAACGTGGGGGGACCCTGGGGCCAACGTCCTGACTTTC. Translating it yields CASSLTWGDPGANVLTF.

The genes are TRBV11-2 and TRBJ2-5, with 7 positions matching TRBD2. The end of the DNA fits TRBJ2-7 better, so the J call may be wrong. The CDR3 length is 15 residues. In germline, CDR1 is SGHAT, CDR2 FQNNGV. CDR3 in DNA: TGTGCCAGCAGCCCCCGACGGGAGGTTTACTACGAGCAGTACTTC. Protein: CASSPRREVYYEQYF.

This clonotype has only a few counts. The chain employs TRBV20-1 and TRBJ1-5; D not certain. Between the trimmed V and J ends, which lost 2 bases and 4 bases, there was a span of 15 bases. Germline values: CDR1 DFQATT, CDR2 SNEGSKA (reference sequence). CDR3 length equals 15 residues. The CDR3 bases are TGCAGTGCTAGACGTTACTTCGACGGGAATCAGCCCCAGCATTTT. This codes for CSARRYFDGNQPQHF.

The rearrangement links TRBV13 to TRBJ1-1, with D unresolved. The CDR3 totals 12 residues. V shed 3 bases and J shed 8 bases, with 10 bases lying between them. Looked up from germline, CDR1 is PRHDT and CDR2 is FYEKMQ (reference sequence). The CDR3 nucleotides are TGTGCCAGCAGCTTTAATGATCGAGAAGCTTTCTTT. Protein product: CASSFNDREAFF.